What follows describes a single T cell receptor (beta chain). There is no known antigen for this receptor. No base-level quality is on record; no much larger clone is a single base apart. The record originates from a study of shared clonotypes between healthy human individuals (dated by TCRdb to 2020 to 2021). Regarding the research as a whole: The cohort comprised a couple of women and a few men aged 18 to 49 years. For each donor, CD4 naive and CD4 memory were each given three plates, CD8 naive was given two plates, and CD8 memory was given one plate. Each donor's leukapheresis produced roughly between roughly 0.85 and 9.5 billion PBMCs. To estimate repertoire size and how much clonotype sharing occurs between individuals, the study deeply sequenced the blood TCR repertoires of a handful of healthy adults. To increase sequencing depth and limit assay-specific biases, different laboratories used diverse techniques to prepare libraries and sequence TCR repertoires. General findings and caveats noted by the study authors: Across a handful of donors, approximately 5% of naive CD4, roughly 3.5% of naive CD8, under 2.5% of memory CD4, and under 0.45% of memory CD8 clonotypes were shared. Larger estimated clonotype richness was generally found for naive subsets than for memory subsets. Because the study included a small number of donors, the genetic and exposure-history diversity represented was limited. Based on pairwise subsampling, the degree of clonotype sharing among donors was expected to be affected by sequencing depth. Sampling was limited to blood, and TCR repertoires in tissue likely differ from TCR repertoires in blood. Even with the large sequencing depth, rarefaction of the sorted-subset datasets indicated that sequencing was incomplete. Compared with non-shared clonotypes, the clonotypes found in all four sorted-subset donors had higher generation probabilities.

The donors were healthy, HIV-negative adults with no recently reported acute infections or vaccinations. Only Caucasian adults living in Nashville, Tennessee, USA were represented among the donors. CD4+ T cells were enriched through magnetic negative selection, after which naive cells were positively selected on CD45RA and the remaining negative fraction served as the memory subset. Blood was collected by leukapheresis, and PBMCs were isolated by Ficoll-Histopaque density gradient centrifugation and then cryopreserved in liquid nitrogen vapor phase. Analytical flow cytometry was used to check the purity and quantity of every magnetically sorted T cell population. Genomic DNA was isolated from each sorted fraction and quantified by UV absorbance on a Nanodrop 2000c. The germline V gene provides CDR1 MNHNS and CDR2 SASEGT. V is shortened by 7 bases, J by 5 bases, and the region joining them spans 20 bases. Including the terminal cysteine and phenylalanine, the CDR3 comprises 15 residues. This entry keeps only the CDR3 DNA: 45 bases, framed from base 1.

TCR CDR3 regions were amplified from genomic DNA by multiplex PCR using the deep immunoSEQ assay. For each cell subset, the extracted genomic DNA was distributed evenly across all wells of several immunoSEQ 96-well plates, and each plate served as one replicate. For sorted subsets, about 200 ng genomic DNA, equal to 25,000 to 35,000 T cell genomes, was loaded into each replicate PCR. Purified libraries were quantified with a Qubit 3.0 fluorometer, sized on a Bioanalyzer 2100, and re-quantified with the KAPA Library Quantification kit. A separate single-read 150-cycle Illumina NextSeq 550 flow cell was used to sequence each immunoSEQ 96-well plate. The original methods were these. Because the immunoSEQ output held only junctional sequences and lacked quality scores, the filtering could not match the filtering applied to full-length reads. To assign V/J genes and CDR3, sequences were annotated using PyIR, a Python wrapper for IgBLAST v1.9, with IMGT germline references. Reads with weak V/J assignments (E-value above 1e-6), missing CDR3, stop codons, out-of-frame junctions, or ambiguous translated residues were removed. V3J clonotypes were defined as sequences sharing the same inferred V gene, J gene, and CDR3 amino acid sequence. Percentage overlap between repertoires was computed as shared unique clonotypes divided by the size of the smaller repertoire. RTK rarefaction, the Chao1 estimator, and Recon v2.1 estimates of unobserved clonotypes were used to assess repertoire richness. For all TCRbeta clonotypes obtained by the gDNA method from several donors, generation probabilities were computed with OLGA. The table comes from immuneACCESS by way of TCRdb, which keeps in-frame sequences with V and J called. Part of the clones is missing from these tables; in studies checked, under half for an unresolved V gene and the rest for unknown reasons. That table gives V, J and clone size, and the DNA gave D and trimming. Counted in this sample were under 2,500,000 clones; 95% of them appeared once. The ten largest clones take up approximately 0.13% of the sample.

This clonotype originated in a man in his late teens or twenties in good health. The chain links TRBV6-1 with TRBJ1-2; TRBD1 is possibly the D segment (5 matching bases). The sequenced material came from naive CD4+ T cells sorted from blood. In light of the paper, this sample's cell subset or site label describes: CD45RA+ positively selected. The CDR3 region: CASILNSGLAYGYTF. The nucleotide sequence reads as follows: TGTGCCAGCATCCTCAATTCGGGACTAGCATATGGCTACACCTTC.